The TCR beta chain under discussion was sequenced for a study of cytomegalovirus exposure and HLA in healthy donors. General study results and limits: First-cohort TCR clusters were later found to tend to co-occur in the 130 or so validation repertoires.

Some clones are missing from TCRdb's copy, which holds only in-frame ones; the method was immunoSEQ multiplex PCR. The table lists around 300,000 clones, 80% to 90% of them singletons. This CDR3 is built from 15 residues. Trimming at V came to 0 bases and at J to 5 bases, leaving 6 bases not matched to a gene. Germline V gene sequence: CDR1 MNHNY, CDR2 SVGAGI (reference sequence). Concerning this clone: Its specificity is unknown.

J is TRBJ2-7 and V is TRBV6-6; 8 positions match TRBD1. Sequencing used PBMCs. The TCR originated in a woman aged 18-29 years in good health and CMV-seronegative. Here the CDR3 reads CASSYSGQGRHEQYF. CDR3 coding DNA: TGTGCCAGCAGTTACTCAGGACAGGGAAGGCACGAGCAGTACTTC.